This T cell receptor beta chain was identified in a study of cytomegalovirus exposure and HLA in healthy donors. The PCR made use of 60 Vbeta and 13 Jbeta primers. Clones were sequenced by immunoSEQ multiplex PCR, and TCRdb holds only the in-frame ones, with some missing. Seen here are 81,000 or so clones, more than 70% observed once, and the top ten hold 4.2%. This receptor was taken from a man aged 55 to 69 in good health and CMV-seronegative. The sequencing sample was made of PBMCs.

CDR3 loop: CASSLGTDVRFYEQYF. The CDR3, as DNA: TGTGCCAGCAGCCTAGGGACAGACGTACGATTTTACGAGCAGTACTTC. This rearrangement joins TRBV5-6 to TRBJ2-5; 7 bases match TRBD1. The end of the DNA is better explained by TRBJ2-7, so the J call may be wrong. Germline V gene data show CDR1 as SGHDT and CDR2 as YYEEEE. The CDR3 runs to 16 residues.